This T cell receptor (beta chain) came from a study of regulatory T cells in long-lasting Graves disease. Whole-study findings and limits: The study found lower TCR diversity in persistent Graves' patients than in newly diagnosed ones.

CDR3-region Arm-PCR and iRepertoire HTBI primers produced the TCR beta libraries. A single record per CDR3 protein comes from TCRdb applying MiXCR to the multiplex PCR reads. The top ten hold 10% to 15% of the sample, which has around 460,000 distinct CDR3 sequences, less than 25% seen once. The time point denotes: persistent/refractory GD, antithyroid drugs over 5 years with positive TRAb. The TCR library used RNA extracted from PBMCs. Patients of an endocrinology department in Xi'an, China, were included. Ten or more counts support this clonotype. Antigen unknown. V was pared by 7 bases and J by 2 bases, with 8 bases between. This CDR3 spans 12 amino acids. The germline gives CDR1 SNHLY, CDR2 FYNNEI.

The sequencing used peripheral blood mononuclear cells (PBMCs), collected when the disease was refractory, from a patient treated with antithyroid drugs. This sequence originates from a female donor with Graves disease. The rearrangement links TRBV2 to TRBJ1-1, with D unresolved. In DNA form, the CDR3 reads TGTGCCAGCATCAGAATCAACACTGAAGCTTTCTTT. Amino acid sequence: CASIRINTEAFF.